Presented here are 17 T cell receptor beta chains from one specimen sequenced in a study of blood T cell repertoires in COVID-19. Sequencing used immunoSEQ multiplex PCR; TCRdb keeps in-frame clones, though not all of them. This sample has 190,000 or so clones, with just under 90% found just once. The material sequenced was peripheral blood. Every receptor here comes from a woman between 18 and 29 years old who had recovered from COVID-19.

The chain combines TRBV7-2 with TRBJ1-1; perhaps TRBD1 as D (5 bases). Per the germline V gene, CDR1 is SGHTA and CDR2 is FQGNSA. The V end lost 5 bases, the J end lost 6 bases, and 16 bases lay between the germline ends. This CDR3 contains 14 residues. The CDR3 bases are TGTGCCAGCAGCGCCCCGGGGGGGATACCTGAAGCTTTCTTT. Its protein is CASSAPGGIPEAFF.

The chain links TRBV5-6 to TRBJ2-3; 9 bases match TRBD1. The V gene end was trimmed by 1 base and the J gene end by 5 bases; junction bases not matched to a gene: 14. The CDR3 is made up of 18 amino acids. Looked up from germline, CDR1 is SGHDT and CDR2 is YYEEEE. The CDR3 DNA reads TGTGCCAGCAGCTTGCTCTCTTCGCCGGGACAGGGAGAAGATACGCAGTATTTT. It translates to CASSLLSSPGQGEDTQYF.

The rearrangement links TRBV7-9 to TRBJ1-5; TRBD1 is a possible D gene (5 bases). The CDR3 has 12 residues. Trimming removed 4 bases at V and 5 bases at J, with 6 bases between. The V gene's germline CDR1 is SEHNR and CDR2 FQNEAQ (reference sequence). The CDR3 DNA reads TGTGCCAGCAGCTGGGGGGATCAGCCCCAGCATTTT. Translating gives CASSWGDQPQHF.

DNA of the CDR3: TGTGCCAGCAGTGAGGAGGGGATGAACACTGAAGCTTTCTTT. Protein sequence: CASSEEGMNTEAFF. This rearrangement joins TRBV2 to TRBJ1-1; D is possibly TRBD1 (5 bases). The CDR3 covers 14 residues. CDR1 SNHLY and CDR2 FYNNEI come from the germline V gene. V lost 3 bases to trimming and J lost 0 bases, with 8 bases between them.

This clone was observed a handful of times. The gene calls are TRBV6-2 or TRBV6-3 and TRBJ1-2, with a possible D match to TRBD1 (5 bases). Germline V lookup: CDR1 MNHEY, CDR2 SVGEGT. The CDR3 is 13 amino acids. Trimming took off 0 bases at V and 4 bases at J, with 6 bases between the two ends. The chain's CDR3 is CASSYSGGYGYTF. CDR3 nucleotides: TGTGCCAGCAGTTACTCGGGGGGCTATGGCTACACCTTC.

V is TRBV9 and J is TRBJ1-1, with D perhaps TRBD1 (6 bases). Trimming stripped 4 bases from V and 3 bases from J, with 13 bases between. CDR1 is SGDLS, CDR2 YYNGEE, per germline. The CDR3 contains 14 residues. The CDR3 sequence is CASSPRGWDTEAFF. CDR3 coding DNA: TGTGCCAGCAGCCCCAGGGGATGGGACACTGAAGCTTTCTTT.

The chain couples TRBV11-2 to TRBJ2-3; D remains ambiguous. The germline V gene has CDR1 SGHAT and CDR2 FQNNGV. The V gene lost 1 base and the J gene lost 1 base, with 12 bases spanning the gap. The CDR3 extends over 16 amino acids. The CDR3 nucleotides read TGTGCCAGCAGCTTAGTGGGCCCGCCGGGCACAGATACGCAGTATTTT. Translation gives CASSLVGPPGTDTQYF.

The genes are TRBV21-1 and TRBJ2-7; the DNA was not compared with TRBD2, the D call given in the table. TRBV21-1 is deemed a pseudogene. The CDR3 runs 15 residues. Here the CDR3 DNA reads TGTGCCAGCAGCCCGCGGAGGGCCAGGGCCTACGAGCAGTACGTC. Protein product: CASSPRRARAYEQYV.

The V gene is TRBV9, the J gene TRBJ1-2; perhaps TRBD1 as D (5 bases). In germline, CDR1 is SGDLS, CDR2 YYNGEE. Trimming shortened V by 4 bases and J by 3 bases, and 16 bases separated the two germline ends. This CDR3 comprises 15 residues. Here the CDR3 reads CASSPSGGAHYGYTF. In nucleotides, the CDR3 is TGTGCCAGCAGCCCCTCGGGGGGTGCCCACTATGGCTACACCTTC. The variable domain in full, with the rest retrieved from reference TRBV9 and TRBJ1-2, is DSGVTQTPKHLITATGQRVTLRCSPRSGDLSVYWYQQSLDQGLQFLIQYYNGEERAKGNILERFSAQQFPDLHSELNLSSLELGDSALYFCASSPSGGAHYGYTFGSGTRLTVV.

The V gene is TRBV6-5, the J gene TRBJ2-7; perhaps TRBD1 as D (6 bases). This CDR3 has 14 amino acids. Germline assignment: CDR1 MNHEY and CDR2 SVGAGI. Trimming cost V 0 bases and J 5 bases, with 11 bases left between them. CDR3 in amino acids: CASSYSSGADEQYF. CDR3 coding DNA: TGTGCCAGCAGTTACTCGTCAGGGGCGGACGAGCAGTACTTC.

This clone was counted once. The rearrangement uses TRBV20-1 and TRBJ2-7; D call uncertain. The germline CDR1 and CDR2 sequences are DFQATT and SNEGSKA (reference sequence). Trimming removed 2 bases from V and 7 bases from J, with 9 bases in between. This CDR3 has 11 amino acids. The CDR3 DNA reads TGCAGTGCTAGATTCGAGAATGAGCAGTACGTC. It encodes CSARFENEQYV.

This clone showed up just once. The chain recombines TRBV7-7 with TRBJ2-5; unclear D gene. The CDR3 is 13 amino acids. Germline-derived CDR1 and CDR2 are SSHAT and FNYEAQ (reference sequence). V was clipped by 3 bases and J by 5 bases, with 10 bases between them. The CDR3 loop reads CASSLSPVETQYF. In DNA, the CDR3 is TGTGCCAGCAGCTTGAGCCCCGTGGAGACCCAGTACTTC.

The chain has TRBV2 and TRBJ1-5; weak D call: TRBD1 (5 bases). Germline V gene sequence: CDR1 SNHLY, CDR2 FYNNEI. This CDR3 contains 15 residues. The V end lost 3 bases, the J end lost 5 bases, and 14 bases lay between the germline ends. The CDR3: CASSDAYRPDQPQHF. The CDR3 DNA sequence: TGTGCCAGCAGTGACGCCTACAGGCCGGATCAGCCCCAGCATTTT.

The chain is built from TRBV7-2 and TRBJ1-2; 10 bases align to TRBD1. V dropped 5 bases and J dropped 5; count of bases not matched to a gene: 5. Germline CDR1 is SGHTA and CDR2 is FQGNSA. This CDR3 is 14 amino acids long. The CDR3 DNA sequence: TGTGCCAGCAGCGGACAGGGGGAACGGTATGGCTACACCTTC. Translated: CASSGQGERYGYTF.

The V gene is TRBV7-3, the J gene TRBJ2-1, with D perhaps matching TRBD2 (6 bases). The CDR3 spans 17 residues. V was pared by 2 bases and J by 6 bases, with 20 bases between. The germline CDR1 and CDR2 sequences are SGHTA and FQGTGA. This CDR3 is CASSLFPTAGLINEQFF. CDR3 nucleotide sequence: TGTGCCAGCAGCTTATTCCCGACTGCGGGGCTCATCAATGAGCAGTTCTTC. The full variable domain, rest sourced from reference TRBV7-3 and TRBJ2-1, is GAGVSQTPSNKVTEKGKYVELRCDPISGHTALYWYRQSLGQGPEFLIYFQGTGAADDSGLPNDRFFAVRPEGSVSTLKIQRTERGDSAVYLCASSLFPTAGLINEQFFGPGTRLTVL.

The V gene is TRBV2, the J gene TRBJ2-7; TRBD2 matches at 9 bases. Germline values: CDR1 SNHLY, CDR2 FYNNEI. The CDR3 covers 13 residues. The trim removed 9 bases at V and 0 bases at J, leaving 3 bases unmatched. The CDR3 loop reads CARELAGSYEQYF. CDR3 sequence (DNA): TGTGCCAGGGAACTAGCGGGCTCCTACGAGCAGTACTTC.

V and J are TRBV2 and TRBJ1-6; the D is unclear. Germline values: CDR1 SNHLY, CDR2 FYNNEI. The CDR3 is 15 residues long. V lost 7 bases and J lost 8, with 18 bases in between. Here the CDR3 DNA reads TGTGCCAGCACCAAGAGGATGGAGGGTGATTCACCCCTCCACTTT. This encodes CASTKRMEGDSPLHF.